Listed here is a single T cell receptor (beta chain). In the same sample, other DNA sequences code for this CDR3. Unmatched junction bases numbered 2, after V lost 4 bases and J lost 3 bases. The CDR3 is 14 amino acids. Germline V gene data show CDR1 as ENHRY and CDR2 as SYGVKD. The assay was immunoSEQ multiplex PCR, and TCRdb's table has in-frame clones only and misses some. The table lists about 260,000 clones, around 90% of them singletons. The data belong to a study of blood T cell repertoires in COVID-19. Study-level information: Donors in the United States, Italy and Spain gave samples during acute or convalescent COVID-19.

The chain combines TRBV10-3 with TRBJ1-1; 10 nucleotides agree with TRBD1. The receptor was isolated from a human donor in a cohort sampled during active COVID-19. Sequencing was carried out using peripheral blood. CDR3 sequence (DNA): TGTGCCATCAGTGGGACAGGGGGGGACACTGAAGCTTTCTTT. Amino acid sequence: CAISGTGGDTEAFF.